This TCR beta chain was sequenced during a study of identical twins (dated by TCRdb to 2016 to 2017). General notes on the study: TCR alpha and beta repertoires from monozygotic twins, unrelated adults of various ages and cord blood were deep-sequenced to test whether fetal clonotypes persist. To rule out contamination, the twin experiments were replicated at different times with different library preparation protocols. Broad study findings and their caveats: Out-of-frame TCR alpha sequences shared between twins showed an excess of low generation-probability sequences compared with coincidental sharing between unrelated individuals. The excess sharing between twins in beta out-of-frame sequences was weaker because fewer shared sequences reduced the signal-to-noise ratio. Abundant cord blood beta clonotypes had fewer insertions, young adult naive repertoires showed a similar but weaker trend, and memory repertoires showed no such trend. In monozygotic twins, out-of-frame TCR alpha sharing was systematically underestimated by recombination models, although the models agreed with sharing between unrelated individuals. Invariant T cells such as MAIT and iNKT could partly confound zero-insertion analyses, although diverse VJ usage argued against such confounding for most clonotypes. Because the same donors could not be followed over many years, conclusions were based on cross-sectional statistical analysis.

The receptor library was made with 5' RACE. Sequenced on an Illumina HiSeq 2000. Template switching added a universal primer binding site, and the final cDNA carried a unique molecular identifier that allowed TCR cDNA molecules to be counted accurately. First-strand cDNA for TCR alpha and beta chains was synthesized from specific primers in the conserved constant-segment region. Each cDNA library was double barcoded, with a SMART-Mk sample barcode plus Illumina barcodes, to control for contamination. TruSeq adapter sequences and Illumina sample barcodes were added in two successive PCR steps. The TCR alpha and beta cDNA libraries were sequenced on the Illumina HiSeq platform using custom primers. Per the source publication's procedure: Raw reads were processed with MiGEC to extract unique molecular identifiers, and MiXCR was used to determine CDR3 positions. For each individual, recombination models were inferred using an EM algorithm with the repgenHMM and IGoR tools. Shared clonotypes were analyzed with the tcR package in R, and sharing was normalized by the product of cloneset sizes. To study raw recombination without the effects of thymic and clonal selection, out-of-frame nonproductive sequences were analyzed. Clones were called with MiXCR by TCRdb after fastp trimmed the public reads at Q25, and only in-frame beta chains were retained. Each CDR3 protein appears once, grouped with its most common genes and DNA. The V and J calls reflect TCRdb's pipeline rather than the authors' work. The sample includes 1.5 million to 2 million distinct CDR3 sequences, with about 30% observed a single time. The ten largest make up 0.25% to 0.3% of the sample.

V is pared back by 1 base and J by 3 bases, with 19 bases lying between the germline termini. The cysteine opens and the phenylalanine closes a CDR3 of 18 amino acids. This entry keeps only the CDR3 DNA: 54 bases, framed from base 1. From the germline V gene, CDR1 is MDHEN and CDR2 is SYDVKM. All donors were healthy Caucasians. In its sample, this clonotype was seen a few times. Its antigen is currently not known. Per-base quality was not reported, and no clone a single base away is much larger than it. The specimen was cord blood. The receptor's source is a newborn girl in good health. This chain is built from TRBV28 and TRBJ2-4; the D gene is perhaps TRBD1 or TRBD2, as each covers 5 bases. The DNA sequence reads TGTGCCAGCAGTTTATATGGGGCCACCTCGGGGCTCAAAAACATTCAGTACTTC. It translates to CASSLYGATSGLKNIQYF.